The 10 T cell receptor beta chains in this list originate from one sample, sequenced in a study of shared clonotypes between healthy human individuals. Sequencing was performed with immunoSEQ multiplex PCR; in TCRdb, only in-frame clones are kept and a portion is missing. The sample contains about 1.5 million clones, 98% of which appear only once. Sequencing was carried out using naive CD4+ T cells sorted from blood. Subset noted: CD45RA+ positively selected. The receptors originated from a man aged 25-45 years in good health.

The chain couples TRBV2 to TRBJ2-1; D gene uncertain. Germline assignment: CDR1 SNHLY and CDR2 FYNNEI. The CDR3 sequence is 14 residues long. V was pared by 6 bases and J by 0 bases, with 9 bases between. The CDR3 DNA sequence: TGTGCCAGCAGCCTAGGAGACTCCTACAATGAGCAGTTCTTC. This gives the protein CASSLGDSYNEQFF.

This clone was counted once. The chain uses TRBV6-5 and TRBJ2-2, with TRBD1 as a possible D gene (5 bases). The length of the CDR3 is 14 residues. Germline CDR1 is MNHEY and CDR2 is SVGAGI. Trimming shortened V by 6 bases and J by 4 bases, and 12 bases separated the two germline ends. CDR3 in amino acids: CASRGTGPTGELFF. The CDR3 coding sequence is TGTGCCAGCAGGGGTACAGGACCCACCGGGGAGCTGTTTTTT.

The V and J genes are TRBV10-2 and TRBJ2-1; D possibly matches TRBD1 or TRBD2 (7 bases each). The CDR3 runs 17 residues. The ends were cut back, 6 bases at V and 0 bases at J, with 18 bases in the middle. Germline CDR1 reads WSHSY; CDR2 reads SAAADI. The CDR3 DNA follows: TGCGCCAGCAGGGGGACTACAGGGGATTACTCCTACAATGAGCAGTTCTTC. Translation gives CASRGTTGDYSYNEQFF.

The chain carries TRBV11-2 and TRBJ1-1, with D tentatively TRBD1 (5 bases). The CDR3 is 16 residues long. The ends were cut back, 5 bases at V and 1 base at J, with 17 bases in the middle. The germline CDR1 and CDR2 sequences are SGHAT and FQNNGV. In nucleotides, the CDR3 is TGTGCCAGCAGCGGGGGATTAGGGACGGAGAACACTGAAGCTTTCTTT. Translated, it gives CASSGGLGTENTEAFF.

V usage is TRBV5-4 and J usage is TRBJ1-2; no definite D call. V dropped 5 bases and J dropped 12 bases, with 8 bases sitting between them. The CDR3 runs 9 residues. Germline-derived CDR1 and CDR2 are SGHNT and YYREEE (reference sequence). CDR3 DNA: TGTGCCAGCAGAATCGAGGACACCTTC. Amino acid sequence: CASRIEDTF. Using reference TRBV5-4 and TRBJ1-2 for the parts outside the CDR3, the full variable domain is ETGVTQSPTHLIKTRGQQVTLRCSSQSGHNTVSWYQQALGQGPQFIFQYYREEENGRGNFPPRFSGLQFPNYSSELNVNALELDDSALYLCASRIEDTFGSGTRLTVV.

This chain connects TRBV11-2 to TRBJ1-1; D is undetermined. CDR1 and CDR2 from the germline V gene are SGHAT and FQNNGV. V was shortened by 1 base and J by 1 base, with 10 bases between the two germline ends. The CDR3 is 15 amino acids. The DNA for the CDR3 is TGTGCCAGCAGCTTAGCCCCCGTAACGAACACTGAAGCTTTCTTT. It yields the protein CASSLAPVTNTEAFF.

V gene TRBV11-2 combines with J gene TRBJ1-4; tentatively, D is TRBD1 (5 bases). Trimming pared 2 bases from V and 7 bases from J, leaving 11 bases between. Per germline, CDR1 SGHAT and CDR2 FQNNGV. The CDR3 covers 14 residues. CDR3 residues: CASSLQGGGEKLFF. CDR3 sequence (DNA): TGTGCCAGCAGCTTACAGGGAGGTGGTGAAAAACTGTTTTTT.

The chain employs TRBV11-2 and TRBJ2-3; unclear D gene. The germline gives CDR1 SGHAT, CDR2 FQNNGV. The CDR3 runs to 15 residues. V lost 8 bases and J 0 bases, leaving 15 bases between the germline ends. CDR3 coding DNA: TGTGCCAGCGGCGATGGAGCGACTAGCACAGATACGCAGTATTTT. This translates into CASGDGATSTDTQYF.

V and J are TRBV25-1 and TRBJ1-4; 10 nucleotides align to TRBD1. The V segment lost 5 bases and the J segment 7 bases; nucleotides outside the gene matches: 10. Germline V CDR1 and CDR2: MGHDK, SYGVNS. CDR3 length: 16 amino acids. The CDR3 nucleotides are TGTGCCAGCAGTCCCTTTGAGGGGACAGGGGTTGAAAAACTGTTTTTT. Residues: CASSPFEGTGVEKLFF.

The chain has TRBV14 and TRBJ1-4; TRBD1 is a possible D gene (5 bases). Germline CDR1 and CDR2: SGHDN and FVKESK. This CDR3 has 15 residues. V was pared by 2 bases and J by 8 bases, with 15 bases between. Here the CDR3 reads CASSQYEGLGEKLFF. CDR3 nucleotides: TGTGCCAGCAGCCAATACGAGGGGCTTGGGGAAAAACTGTTTTTT.